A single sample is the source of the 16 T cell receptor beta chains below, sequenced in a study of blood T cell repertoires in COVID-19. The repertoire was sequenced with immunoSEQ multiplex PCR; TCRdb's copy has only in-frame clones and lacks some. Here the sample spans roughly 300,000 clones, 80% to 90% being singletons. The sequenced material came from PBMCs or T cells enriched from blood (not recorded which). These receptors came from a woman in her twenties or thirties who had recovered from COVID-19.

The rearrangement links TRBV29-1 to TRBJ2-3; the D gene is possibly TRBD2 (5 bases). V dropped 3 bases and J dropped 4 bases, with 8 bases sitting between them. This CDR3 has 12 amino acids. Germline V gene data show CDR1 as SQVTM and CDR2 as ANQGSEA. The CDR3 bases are TGCAGCGTTGATGACGGGGCAGATACGCAGTATTTT. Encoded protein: CSVDDGADTQYF.

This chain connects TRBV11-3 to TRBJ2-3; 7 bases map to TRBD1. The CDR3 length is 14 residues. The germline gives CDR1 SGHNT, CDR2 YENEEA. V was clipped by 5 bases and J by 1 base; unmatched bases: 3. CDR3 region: CASSRGPGTDTQYF. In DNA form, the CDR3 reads TGTGCCAGCAGCAGGGGGCCCGGCACAGATACGCAGTATTTT.

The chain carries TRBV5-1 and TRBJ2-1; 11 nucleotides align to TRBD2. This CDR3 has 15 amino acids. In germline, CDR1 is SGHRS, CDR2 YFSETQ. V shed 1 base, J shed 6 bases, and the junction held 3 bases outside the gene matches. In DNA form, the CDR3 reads TGCGCCAGCAGCTTGATAGCGGGGGGGATCAATGAGCAGTTCTTC. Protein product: CASSLIAGGINEQFF.

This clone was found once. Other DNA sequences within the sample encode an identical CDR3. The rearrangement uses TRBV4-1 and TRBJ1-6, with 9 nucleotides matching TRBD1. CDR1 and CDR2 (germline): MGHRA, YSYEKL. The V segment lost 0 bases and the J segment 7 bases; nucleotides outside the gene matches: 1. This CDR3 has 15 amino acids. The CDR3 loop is CASSQEGTGNSPLHF. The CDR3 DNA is TGCGCCAGCAGCCAAGAGGGGACAGGGAATTCACCCCTCCACTTT.

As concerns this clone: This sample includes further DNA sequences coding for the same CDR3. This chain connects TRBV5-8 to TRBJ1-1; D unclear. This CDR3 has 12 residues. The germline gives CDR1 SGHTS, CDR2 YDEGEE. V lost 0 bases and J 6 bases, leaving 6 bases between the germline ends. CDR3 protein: CASSLVAAEAFF. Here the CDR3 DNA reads TGTGCCAGCAGCTTGGTTGCGGCTGAAGCTTTCTTT.

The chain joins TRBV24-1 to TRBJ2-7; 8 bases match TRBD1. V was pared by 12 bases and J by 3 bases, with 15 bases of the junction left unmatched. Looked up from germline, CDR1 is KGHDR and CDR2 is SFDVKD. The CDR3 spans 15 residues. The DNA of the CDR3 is TGTGCCGTACCGTACCCCCCGGGACAGGACTACGAGCAGTACTTC. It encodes CAVPYPPGQDYEQYF.

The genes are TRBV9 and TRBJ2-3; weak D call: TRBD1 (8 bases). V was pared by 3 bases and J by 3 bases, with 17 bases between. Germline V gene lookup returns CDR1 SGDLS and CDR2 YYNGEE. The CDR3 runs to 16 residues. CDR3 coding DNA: TGTGCCAGCAGCGGACAGGGGTTGGGGGGGACAGATACGCAGTATTTT. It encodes CASSGQGLGGTDTQYF.

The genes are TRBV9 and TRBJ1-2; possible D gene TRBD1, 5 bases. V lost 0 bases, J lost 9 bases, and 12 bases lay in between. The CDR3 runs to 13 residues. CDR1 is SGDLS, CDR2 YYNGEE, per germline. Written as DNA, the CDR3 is TGTGCCAGCAGCGTAGGCCGGACAAAGAGCTACACCTTC. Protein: CASSVGRTKSYTF.

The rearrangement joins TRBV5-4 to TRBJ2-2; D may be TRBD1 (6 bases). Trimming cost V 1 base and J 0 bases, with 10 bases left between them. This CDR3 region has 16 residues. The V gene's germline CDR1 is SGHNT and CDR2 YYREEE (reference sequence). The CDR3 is CASSLINRANTGELFF. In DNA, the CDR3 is TGTGCCAGCAGCTTGATTAACAGGGCGAACACCGGGGAGCTGTTTTTT.

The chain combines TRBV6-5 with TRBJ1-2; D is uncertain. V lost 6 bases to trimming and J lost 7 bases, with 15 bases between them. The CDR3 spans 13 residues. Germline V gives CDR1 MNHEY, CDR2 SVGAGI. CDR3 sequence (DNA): TGTGCCAGCAGGTCGGAGACTTTCGCTGGCTACACCTTC. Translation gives CASRSETFAGYTF.

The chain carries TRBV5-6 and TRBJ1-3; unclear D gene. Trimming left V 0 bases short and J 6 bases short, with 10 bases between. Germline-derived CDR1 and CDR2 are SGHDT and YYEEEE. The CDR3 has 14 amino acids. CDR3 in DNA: TGTGCCAGCAGCTTGGTGGGCACAGAAAACACCATATATTTT. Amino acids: CASSLVGTENTIYF.

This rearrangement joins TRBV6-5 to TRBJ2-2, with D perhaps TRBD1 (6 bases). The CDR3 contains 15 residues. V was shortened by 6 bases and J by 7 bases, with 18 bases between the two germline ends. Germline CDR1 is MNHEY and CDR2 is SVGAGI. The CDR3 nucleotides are TGTGCCAGCAGCCTTTACAGGGTACGGGACGGGGAGCTGTTTTTT. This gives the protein CASSLYRVRDGELFF.

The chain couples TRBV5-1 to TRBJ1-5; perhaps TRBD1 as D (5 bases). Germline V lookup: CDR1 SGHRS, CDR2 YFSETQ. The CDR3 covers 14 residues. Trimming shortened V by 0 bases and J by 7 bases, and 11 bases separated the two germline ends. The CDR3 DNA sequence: TGCGCCAGCAGCTTGGCCCAGGGAGGACAGCCCCAGCATTTT. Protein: CASSLAQGGQPQHF.

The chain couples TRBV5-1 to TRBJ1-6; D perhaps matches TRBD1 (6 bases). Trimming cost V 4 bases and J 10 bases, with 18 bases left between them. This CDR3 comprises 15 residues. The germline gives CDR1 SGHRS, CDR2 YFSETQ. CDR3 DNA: TGCGCCAGCAGCCCCTACAGGTCCCAGGGGTCACCCCTCCACTTT. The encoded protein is CASSPYRSQGSPLHF.

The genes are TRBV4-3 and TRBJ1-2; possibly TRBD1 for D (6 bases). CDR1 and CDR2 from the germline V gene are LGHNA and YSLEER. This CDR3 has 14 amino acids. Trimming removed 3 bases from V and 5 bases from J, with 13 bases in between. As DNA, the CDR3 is TGCGCCAGCAGCCATACAGGGAAGGCTTATGGCTACACCTTC. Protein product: CASSHTGKAYGYTF.

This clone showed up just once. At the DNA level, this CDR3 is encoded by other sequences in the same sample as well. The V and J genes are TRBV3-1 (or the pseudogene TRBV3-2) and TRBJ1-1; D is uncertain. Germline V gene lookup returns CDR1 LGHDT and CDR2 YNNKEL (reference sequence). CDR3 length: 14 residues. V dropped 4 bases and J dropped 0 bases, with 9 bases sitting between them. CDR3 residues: CASSPRGMNTEAFF. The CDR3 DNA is TGTGCCAGCAGCCCTAGAGGGATGAACACTGAAGCTTTCTTT.